The clone carrying this T cell receptor (beta chain) was observed a few times. Sample-barcoded 5' priming and a J-beta primer mix drove a second PCR of 7 to 11 cycles. TCRdb called the 5' RACE reads again in MiXCR, with one record for every CDR3 protein. The sample holds roughly 800,000 distinct CDR3 sequences; about 53% are singletons and the top ten take 40% to 50%. The sample is drawn from a study of blood T cells in healthy people across ages. CDR1 is SGHRS and CDR2 is YFSETQ in the germline V gene. This CDR3 spans 16 amino acids. Trimming removed 1 base at V and 7 bases at J, with 15 bases between.

V is TRBV5-1 and J is TRBJ1-6; D is ambiguous. The sequenced sample was blood. The sequence was obtained from an older man in good health. The CDR3 protein is CASSLPTELGNSPLHF. CDR3 coding DNA: TGCGCCAGCAGCTTGCCGACGGAACTTGGCAATTCACCCCTCCACTTT.